Only a few counts were recorded for the clone carrying this T cell receptor beta chain. As yet, its antigen is unknown. Preparation of the TCRbeta library used unique molecular identifiers. TCRdb re-called the PCR reads through MiXCR, storing one row per CDR3 protein. Seen here are hundreds of thousands of distinct CDR3 sequences, roughly 7.8% observed once, and the top ten hold around 10%. This entry belongs to a study of T-cell reconstitution after alpha-beta-depleted transplantation in children. Study-level points and caveats: T-cell counts and diversity at one year post-transplant came mainly from newly produced T cells.

V lost 0 bases, J lost 0 bases, and 10 bases lay in between. The CDR3 spans 15 residues. In germline, CDR1 is DFQATT, CDR2 SNEGSKA (reference sequence). Sequenced material: peripheral blood, taken 360 days after TCRalphabeta/CD19-depleted stem cell transplant. The chain is built from TRBV20-1 and TRBJ2-3; no firm D call. The receptor was isolated from a female patient between 2 and 15 years old who had a stem cell transplant for Fanconi anemia, so the T cells may come from the graft donor. In DNA form, the CDR3 reads TGCAGTGCTAGAGATAGGGTACTAAGCACAGATACGCAGTATTTT. Translating it yields CSARDRVLSTDTQYF.